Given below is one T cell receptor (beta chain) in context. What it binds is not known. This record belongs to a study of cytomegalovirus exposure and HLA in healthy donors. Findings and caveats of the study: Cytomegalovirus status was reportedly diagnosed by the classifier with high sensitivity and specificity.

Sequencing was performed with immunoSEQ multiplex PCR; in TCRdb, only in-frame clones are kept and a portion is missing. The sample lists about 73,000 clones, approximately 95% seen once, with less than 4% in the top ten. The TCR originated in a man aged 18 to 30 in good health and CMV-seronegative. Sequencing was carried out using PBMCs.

CDR3 in DNA: TGCGCCAGCAGCCAAGGACAGACTGAAGCTTTCTTT. Protein product: CASSQGQTEAFF. This chain links TRBV4-1 with TRBJ1-1, with TRBD1 as a possible D gene (5 bases). The germline gives CDR1 MGHRA, CDR2 YSYEKL. The CDR3 is 12 residues long. Trimming removed 1 base from V and 5 bases from J, with 5 bases in between.